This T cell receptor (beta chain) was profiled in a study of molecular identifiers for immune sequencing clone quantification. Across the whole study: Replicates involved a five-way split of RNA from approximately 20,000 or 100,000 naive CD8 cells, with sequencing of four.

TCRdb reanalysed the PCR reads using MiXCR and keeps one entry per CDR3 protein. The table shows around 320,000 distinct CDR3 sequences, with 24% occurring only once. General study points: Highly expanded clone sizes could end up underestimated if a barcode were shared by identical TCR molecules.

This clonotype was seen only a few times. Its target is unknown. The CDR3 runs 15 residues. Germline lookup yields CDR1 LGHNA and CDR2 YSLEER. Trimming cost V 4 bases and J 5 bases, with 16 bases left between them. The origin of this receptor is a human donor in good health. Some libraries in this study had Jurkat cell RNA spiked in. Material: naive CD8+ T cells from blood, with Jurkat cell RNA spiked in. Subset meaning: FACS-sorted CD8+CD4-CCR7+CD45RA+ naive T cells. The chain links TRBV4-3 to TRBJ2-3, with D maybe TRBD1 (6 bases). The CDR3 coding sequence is TGCGCCAGCAGCCCAGGCTGGGGACAAAAAGATACGCAGTATTTT. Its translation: CASSPGWGQKDTQYF.